Listed here is a single T cell receptor beta chain. Antigen specificity is unknown. Germline CDR1 is MNHEY and CDR2 is SVGAGI. Unmatched junction bases numbered 6, after V lost 6 bases and J lost 2 bases. This CDR3 spans 14 amino acids. The sample is drawn from a study of T cell responses to AZD1222 COVID-19 vaccine. Study findings and constraints: Spike-wide vaccine-associated CD4 TCRs dominated at 160-218 and 743-854. Clonal diversity may have been underestimated, and the donors were mostly white British, with more females than males.

This table comes from immunoSEQ multiplex PCR, and its TCRdb copy is limited to in-frame clones, with some not included. The top ten hold around 7.7% of the sample, which has approximately 110,000 clones, 86% seen once. The sample in question was peripheral blood, obtained on day 0 of AZD1222 vaccination. V is TRBV6-5 and J is TRBJ1-1; 7 bases agree with TRBD1. The TCR was taken from an adult in good health. The CDR3 sequence: CASSRQGDNTEAFF. The CDR3 nucleotides are TGTGCCAGCAGCCGACAGGGCGACAACACTGAAGCTTTCTTT.